This T cell receptor beta chain was recovered during a study of T-cell reconstitution after alpha-beta-depleted transplantation in children. Study findings and constraints: Newly generated T cells supplied most T-cell counts and diversity one year post-transplant.

TCRbeta library preparation incorporated unique molecular identifiers. TCRdb ran MiXCR on the PCR reads and lists one entry per CDR3 protein. The sample yields under 300,000 distinct CDR3 sequences, 11% seen once. This clonotype was seen repeatedly, ten times or more. Antigen specificity is unknown. The CDR3 runs 16 residues. Trimming cost V 2 bases and J 0 bases, with 13 bases left between them. CDR1 is LGHNA and CDR2 is YSLEER in the germline V gene. Sequencing used peripheral blood, obtained 180 days after TCRalphabeta/CD19-depleted stem cell transplant. The receptor was isolated from a male patient between 2 and 15 years old who had a stem cell transplant for chronic granulomatous disease, so the T cells may come from the graft donor. The gene calls are TRBV4-3 and TRBJ1-1; the D is unclear. CDR3 sequence (DNA): TGCGCCAGCAGCCAACTTTTGGGAGGGATGAACACTGAAGCTTTCTTT. It specifies CASSQLLGGMNTEAFF.